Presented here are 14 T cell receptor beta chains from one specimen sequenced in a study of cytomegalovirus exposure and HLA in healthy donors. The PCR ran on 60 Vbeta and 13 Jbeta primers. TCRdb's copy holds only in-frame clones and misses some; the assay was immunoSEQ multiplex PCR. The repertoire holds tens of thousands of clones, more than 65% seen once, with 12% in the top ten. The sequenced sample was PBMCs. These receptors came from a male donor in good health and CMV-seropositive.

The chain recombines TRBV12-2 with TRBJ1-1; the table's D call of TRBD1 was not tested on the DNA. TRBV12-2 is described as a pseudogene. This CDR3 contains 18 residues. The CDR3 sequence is CASRPKDRGYLWSTEAFF. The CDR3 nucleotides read TGTGCAAGTCGCCCAAAAGACAGGGGTTATTTATGGTCCACTGAAGCTTTCTTT.

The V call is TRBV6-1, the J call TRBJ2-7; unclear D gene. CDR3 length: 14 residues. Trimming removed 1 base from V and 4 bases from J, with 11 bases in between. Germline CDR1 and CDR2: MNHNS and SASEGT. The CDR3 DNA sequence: TGTGCCAGCAGTGAAGGGGCAGGCCTGTACGAGCAGTACTTC. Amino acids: CASSEGAGLYEQYF.

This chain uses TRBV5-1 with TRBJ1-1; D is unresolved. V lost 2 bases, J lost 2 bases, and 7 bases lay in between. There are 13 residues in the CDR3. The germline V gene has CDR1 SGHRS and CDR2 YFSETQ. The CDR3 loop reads CASSLPRNTEAFF. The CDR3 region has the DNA TGCGCCAGCAGCTTACCGAGAAACACTGAAGCTTTCTTT.

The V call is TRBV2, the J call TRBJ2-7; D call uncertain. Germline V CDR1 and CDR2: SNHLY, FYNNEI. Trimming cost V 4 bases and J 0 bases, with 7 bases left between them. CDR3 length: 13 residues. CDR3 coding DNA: TGTGCCAGCAGTGTTCTAGACTCCTACGAGCAGTACTTC. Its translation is CASSVLDSYEQYF.

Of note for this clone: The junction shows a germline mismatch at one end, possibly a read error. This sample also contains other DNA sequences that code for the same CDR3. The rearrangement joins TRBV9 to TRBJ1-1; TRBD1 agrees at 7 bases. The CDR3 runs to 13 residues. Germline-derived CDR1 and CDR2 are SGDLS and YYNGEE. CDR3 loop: CASSVDRVDEAFF. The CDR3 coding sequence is TGTGCCAGCAGTGTAGACAGGGTGGATGAAGCTTTCTTT.

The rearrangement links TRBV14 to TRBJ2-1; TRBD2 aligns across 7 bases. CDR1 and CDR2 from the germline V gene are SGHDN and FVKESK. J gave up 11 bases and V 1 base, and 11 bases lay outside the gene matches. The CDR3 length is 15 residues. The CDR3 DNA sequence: TGTGCCAGCAGCCAAGGACTAGCCTGGACGTCGAAGCAGTTCTTC. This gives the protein CASSQGLAWTSKQFF.

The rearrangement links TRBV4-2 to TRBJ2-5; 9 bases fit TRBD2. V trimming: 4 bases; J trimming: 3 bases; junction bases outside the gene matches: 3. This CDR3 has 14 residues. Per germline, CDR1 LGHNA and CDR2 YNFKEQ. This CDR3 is CASSRSGSKETQYF. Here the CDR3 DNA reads TGTGCCAGCAGCCGTAGCGGGAGCAAAGAGACCCAGTACTTC.

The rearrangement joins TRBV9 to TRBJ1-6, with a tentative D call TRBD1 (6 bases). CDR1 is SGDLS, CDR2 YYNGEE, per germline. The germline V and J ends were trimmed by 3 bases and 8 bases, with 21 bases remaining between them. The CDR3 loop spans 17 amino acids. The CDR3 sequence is CASSAEIPGHLYSPLHF. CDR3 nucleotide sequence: TGTGCCAGCAGCGCAGAAATCCCGGGACACCTTTATTCACCCCTCCACTTT.

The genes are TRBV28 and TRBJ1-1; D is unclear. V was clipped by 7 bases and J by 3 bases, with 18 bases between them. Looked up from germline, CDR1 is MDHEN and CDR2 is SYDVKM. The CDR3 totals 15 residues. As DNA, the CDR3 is TGTGCCAGCACAATAGCCCTCCGCGCGGACACTGAAGCTTTCTTT. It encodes CASTIALRADTEAFF.

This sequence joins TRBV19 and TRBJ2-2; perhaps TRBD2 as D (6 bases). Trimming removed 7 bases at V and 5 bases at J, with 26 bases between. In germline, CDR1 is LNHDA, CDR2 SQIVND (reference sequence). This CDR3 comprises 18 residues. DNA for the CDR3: TGTGCCAGTACCCCAATCACCGGGGCCATAGGGAGGACCGGGGAGCTGTTTTTT. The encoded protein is CASTPITGAIGRTGELFF.

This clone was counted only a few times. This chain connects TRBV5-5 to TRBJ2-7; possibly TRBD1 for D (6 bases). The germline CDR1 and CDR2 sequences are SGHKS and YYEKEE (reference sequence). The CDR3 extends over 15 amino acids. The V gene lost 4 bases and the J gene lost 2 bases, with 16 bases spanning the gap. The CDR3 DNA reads TGTGCCAGCAGCCCCCGGGACATTATCACCTACGAGCAGTACTTC. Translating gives CASSPRDIITYEQYF.

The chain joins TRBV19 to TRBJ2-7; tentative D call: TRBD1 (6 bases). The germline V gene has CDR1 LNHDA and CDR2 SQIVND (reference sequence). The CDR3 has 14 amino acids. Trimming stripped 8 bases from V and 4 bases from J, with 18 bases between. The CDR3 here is CASSNRDTPYEQYF. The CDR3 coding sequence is TGTGCCAGTTCAAATAGGGACACTCCATACGAGCAGTACTTC.

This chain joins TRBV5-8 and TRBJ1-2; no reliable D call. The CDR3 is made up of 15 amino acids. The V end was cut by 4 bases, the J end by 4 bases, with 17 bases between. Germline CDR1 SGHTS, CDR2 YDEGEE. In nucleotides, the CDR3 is TGTGCCAGCAGCCCGCCGATGGGCGCTGGCTATGGCTACACCTTC. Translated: CASSPPMGAGYGYTF.

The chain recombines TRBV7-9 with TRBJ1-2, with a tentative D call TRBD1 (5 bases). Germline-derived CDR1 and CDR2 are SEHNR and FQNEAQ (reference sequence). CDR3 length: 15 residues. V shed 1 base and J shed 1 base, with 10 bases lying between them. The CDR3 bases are TGTGCCAGCAGCTTAGAAGGGGCAGTTAACTATGGCTACACCTTC. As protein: CASSLEGAVNYGYTF.